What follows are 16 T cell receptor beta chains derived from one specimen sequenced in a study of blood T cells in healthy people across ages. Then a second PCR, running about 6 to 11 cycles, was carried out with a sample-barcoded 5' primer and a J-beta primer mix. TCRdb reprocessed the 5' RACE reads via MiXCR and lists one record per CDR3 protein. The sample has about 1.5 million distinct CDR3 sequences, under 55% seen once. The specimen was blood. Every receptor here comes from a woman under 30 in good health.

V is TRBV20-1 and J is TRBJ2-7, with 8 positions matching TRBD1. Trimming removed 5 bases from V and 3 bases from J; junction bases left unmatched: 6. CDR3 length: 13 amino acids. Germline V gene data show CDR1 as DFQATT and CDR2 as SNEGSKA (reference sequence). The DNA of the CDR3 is TGCAGTGCTCTGCGGACAGGGCTCTACGAGCAGTACTTC. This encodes CSALRTGLYEQYF.

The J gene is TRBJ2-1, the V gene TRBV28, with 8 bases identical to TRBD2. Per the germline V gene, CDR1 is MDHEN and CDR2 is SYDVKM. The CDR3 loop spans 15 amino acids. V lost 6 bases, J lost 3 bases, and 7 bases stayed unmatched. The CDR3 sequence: CASSPSSGYYNEQFF. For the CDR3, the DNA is TGTGCCAGCAGCCCGTCTAGCGGGTACTACAATGAGCAGTTCTTC.

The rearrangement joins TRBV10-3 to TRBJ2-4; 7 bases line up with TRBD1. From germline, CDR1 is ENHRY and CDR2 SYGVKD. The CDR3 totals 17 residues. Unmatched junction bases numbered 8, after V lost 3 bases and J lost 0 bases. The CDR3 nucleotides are TGTGCCATCAGTGATCGGGGACAGATCCTAGCCAAAAACATTCAGTACTTC. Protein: CAISDRGQILAKNIQYF.

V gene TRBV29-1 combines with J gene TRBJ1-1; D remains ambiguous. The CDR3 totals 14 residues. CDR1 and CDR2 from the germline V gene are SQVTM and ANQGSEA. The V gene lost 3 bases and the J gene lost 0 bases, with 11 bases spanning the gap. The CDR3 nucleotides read TGCAGCGTTGAGCACAGTAGCTTGAACACTGAAGCTTTCTTT. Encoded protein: CSVEHSSLNTEAFF.

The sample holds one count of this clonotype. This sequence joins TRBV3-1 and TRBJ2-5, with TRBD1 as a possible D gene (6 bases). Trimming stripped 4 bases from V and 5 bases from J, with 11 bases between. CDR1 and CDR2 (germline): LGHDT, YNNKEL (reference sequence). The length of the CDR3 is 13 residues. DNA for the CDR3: TGTGCCAGCAGCCGAAACAGGGCTGAGACCCAGTACTTC. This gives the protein CASSRNRAETQYF.

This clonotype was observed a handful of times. In nucleotides, the CDR3 is TGCAGTGCTCAAAAGGGGACAGGGGGCGGAAAACTGTTTTTT. Its translation is CSAQKGTGGGKLFF. The chain links TRBV20-1 to TRBJ1-4; 12 nucleotides agree with TRBD1. The CDR3 length is 14 residues. Germline CDR1 DFQATT, CDR2 SNEGSKA (reference sequence). Trimming removed 5 bases from V and 10 bases from J; junction bases left unmatched: 8.

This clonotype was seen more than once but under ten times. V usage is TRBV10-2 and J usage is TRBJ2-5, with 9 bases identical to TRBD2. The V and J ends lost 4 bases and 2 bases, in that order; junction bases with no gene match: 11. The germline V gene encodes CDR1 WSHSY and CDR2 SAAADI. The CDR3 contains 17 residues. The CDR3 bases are TGCGCCAGCAGTGTTAGGTCCAGCGGGGGGATTCAAGAGACCCAGTACTTC. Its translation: CASSVRSSGGIQETQYF.

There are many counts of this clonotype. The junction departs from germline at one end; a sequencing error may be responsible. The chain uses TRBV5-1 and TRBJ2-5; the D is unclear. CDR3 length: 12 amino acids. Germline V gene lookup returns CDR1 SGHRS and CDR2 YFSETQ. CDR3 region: CASSLESETQYF. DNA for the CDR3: TGTGCCAGCAGTCTAGAGTCAGAGACCCAGTACTTC. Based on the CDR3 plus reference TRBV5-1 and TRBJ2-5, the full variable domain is KAGVTQTPRYLIKTRGQQVTLSCSPISGHRSVSWYQQTPGQGLQFLFEYFSETQRNKGNFPGRFSGRQFSNSRSEMNVSTLELGDSALYLCASSLESETQYFGPGTRLLVL.

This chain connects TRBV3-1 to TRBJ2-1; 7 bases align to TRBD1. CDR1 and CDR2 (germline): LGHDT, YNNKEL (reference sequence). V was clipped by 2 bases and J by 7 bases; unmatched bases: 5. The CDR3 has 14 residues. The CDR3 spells CASSQRTGRNEQFF. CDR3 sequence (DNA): TGTGCCAGCAGCCAACGGACAGGAAGGAATGAGCAGTTCTTC.

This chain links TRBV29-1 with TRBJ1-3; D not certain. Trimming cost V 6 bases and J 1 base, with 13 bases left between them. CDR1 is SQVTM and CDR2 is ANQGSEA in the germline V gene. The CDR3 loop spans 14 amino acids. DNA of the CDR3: TGCAGCGTAGAACAAGGGCCATCTGGAAACACCATATATTTT. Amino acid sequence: CSVEQGPSGNTIYF.

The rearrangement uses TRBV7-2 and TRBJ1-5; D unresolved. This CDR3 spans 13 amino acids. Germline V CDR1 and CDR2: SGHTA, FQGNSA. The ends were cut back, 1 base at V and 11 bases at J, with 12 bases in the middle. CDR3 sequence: CASSLDWGWAQHF. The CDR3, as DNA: TGTGCCAGCAGCTTAGATTGGGGTTGGGCCCAGCATTTT.

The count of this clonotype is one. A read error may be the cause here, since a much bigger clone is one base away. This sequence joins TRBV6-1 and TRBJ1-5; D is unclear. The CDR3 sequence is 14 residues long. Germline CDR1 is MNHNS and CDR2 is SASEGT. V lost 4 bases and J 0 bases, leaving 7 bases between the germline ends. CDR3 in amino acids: CASSGRTSNQPQHF. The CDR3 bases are TGTGCCAGCAGTGGACGGACTAGCAATCAGCCCCAGCATTTT.

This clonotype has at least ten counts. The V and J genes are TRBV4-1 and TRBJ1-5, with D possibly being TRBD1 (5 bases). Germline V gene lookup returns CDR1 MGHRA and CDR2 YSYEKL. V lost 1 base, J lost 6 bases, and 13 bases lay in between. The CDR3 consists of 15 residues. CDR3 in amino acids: CASSQAQGTPQPQHF. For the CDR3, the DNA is TGCGCCAGCAGCCAAGCACAAGGGACCCCTCAGCCCCAGCATTTT.

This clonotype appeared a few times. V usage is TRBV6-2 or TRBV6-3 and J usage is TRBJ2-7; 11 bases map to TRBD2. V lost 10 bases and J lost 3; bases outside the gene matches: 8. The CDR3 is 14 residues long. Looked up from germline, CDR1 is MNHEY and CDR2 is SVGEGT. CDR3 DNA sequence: TGTGCCACAATCCTAGCGGGAGGATTCTACGAGCAGTACTTC. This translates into CATILAGGFYEQYF.

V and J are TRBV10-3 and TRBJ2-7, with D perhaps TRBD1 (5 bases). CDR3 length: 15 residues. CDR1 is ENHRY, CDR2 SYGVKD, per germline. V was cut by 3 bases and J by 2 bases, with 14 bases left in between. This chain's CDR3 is CAISDSGLSPYEQYF. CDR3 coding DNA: TGTGCCATCAGTGATTCAGGGTTAAGTCCCTACGAGCAGTACTTC.

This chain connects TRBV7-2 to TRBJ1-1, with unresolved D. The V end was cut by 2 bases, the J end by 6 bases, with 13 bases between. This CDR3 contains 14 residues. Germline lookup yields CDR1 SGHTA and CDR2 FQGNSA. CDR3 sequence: CASSLRPDRAEAFF. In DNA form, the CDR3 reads TGTGCCAGCAGCTTACGTCCGGATAGAGCTGAAGCTTTCTTT.